The TCR beta chain described here comes from a study of cytomegalovirus exposure and HLA in healthy donors. The study ran its PCR with 60 Vbeta and 13 Jbeta primers. Only in-frame clones appear in the TCRdb table, and some are missing; sequencing was by immunoSEQ multiplex PCR. The table includes tens of thousands of clones, roughly 83% detected once. The CDR3 length is 13 residues. Trimming removed 6 bases at V and 5 bases at J, with 13 bases between. In germline, CDR1 is KGHSH, CDR2 LQKENI. The source of this sequence is a woman aged 45-60 years in good health and CMV-seronegative. The V call is TRBV18, the J call TRBJ1-1; perhaps TRBD1 as D (6 bases). Material: PBMCs. CDR3 in DNA: TGTGCCAGCTCCCGAAACAGGGAGACTGAAGCTTTCTTT. Translation: CASSRNRETEAFF.